This T cell receptor beta chain was observed in a study of blood T cell repertoires in COVID-19. In the study overall: Sites in the United States, Italy and Spain provided acute and convalescent COVID-19 samples.

Study processing details: Amplification of reference gene primers was used by the study to estimate nucleated cell counts. Using immunoSEQ multiplex PCR, the repertoire was profiled, and TCRdb retains in-frame clones only, with some absent. V and J calls plus clone size are reproduced from that table; the DNA served to infer D and trimming. The top ten hold around 6.9% of the sample, which has about 74,000 clones, almost 85% seen once. Trimming pared 3 bases from V and 8 bases from J, leaving 5 bases between. Germline V gives CDR1 MGHRA, CDR2 YSYEKL. This CDR3 comprises 12 residues. The sample consisted of peripheral blood. This chain uses TRBV4-1 with TRBJ1-6, with unresolved D. The receptor was isolated from a human donor in a cohort sampled during active COVID-19. Written as DNA, the CDR3 is TGCGCCAGCAGCCAGGCTGATTCACCCCTCCACTTT. Encoded protein: CASSQADSPLHF.